This TCR beta chain was observed in a study of cytomegalovirus exposure and HLA in healthy donors. The study's findings and limits: Highly shared sequence variants in one cluster were likely a sequencing artifact. In vitro testing confirmed a few CMV-associated chains as specific for CMV antigens.

Healthy people donating bone marrow made up the donors. There are 16 residues in the CDR3. V was cut by 6 bases and J by 0 bases, with 15 bases left in between. CDR1 SGHNT and CDR2 YENEEA come from the germline V gene. Of note for this clone: Its specificity is unknown.

Use of 60 Vbeta and 13 Jbeta primers characterized the PCR. In the original analysis: A later analysis counted 65 million to 95 million unique TCR beta chains, about 10 million shared. Sequencing used immunoSEQ multiplex PCR; TCRdb keeps in-frame clones, though not all of them. V and J calls and clone size are those listed in that table; D and trimming were worked out from the DNA. The repertoire holds approximately 140,000 clones, with 70% to 80% as singletons. The chain couples TRBV11-3 to TRBJ2-1, with D possibly TRBD2 on 6 matching bases. Sequencing was carried out using PBMCs. This receptor was taken from a female donor in good health and CMV-seronegative. The CDR3 loop is CASRLGRGSSYNEQFF. As DNA, the CDR3 is TGTGCCAGCAGACTCGGCCGGGGGAGCTCCTACAATGAGCAGTTCTTC.